This T cell receptor beta chain was found in a study of shared clonotypes between healthy human individuals. Study findings and constraints: Sampling used blood alone; tissue repertoires probably differ. Clonotypes which were not shared had lower generation probabilities than clonotypes that all four donors shared. Sharing across four donors was seen in roughly 5.2% of naive CD4 clonotypes.

The protocol was immunoSEQ multiplex PCR, while the TCRdb copy is restricted to in-frame clones and leaves out a portion. The profile shows about 2.2 million clones, just over 90% of them singletons. This clone has just a few counts. What it binds is not known. Positive CCR7 selection of CD45RO-negative cells yielded the naive CD8 cells, and terminally differentiated effector memory CD45RA+ cells were excluded. The V and J ends lost 5 bases and 6 bases, in that order; junction bases with no gene match: 9. The CDR3 covers 14 residues. Germline CDR1 is MDHEN and CDR2 is SYDVKM. The genes are TRBV28 and TRBJ1-2; TRBD1 matches at 7 bases. The specimen was naive CD8+ T cells from PBMCs. The TCR comes from a man between 18 and 35 years old in good health. Some clones in this sample may be carry-over from other donors' samples. CDR3 loop: CASSPIRQGNGYTF. The CDR3 nucleotides read TGTGCCAGCAGTCCAATCCGACAGGGCAATGGCTACACCTTC.